The rows below give T cell receptor beta chains drawn from one sample of a study of blood T cell repertoires in COVID-19. Assay used: immunoSEQ multiplex PCR; TCRdb lists only in-frame clones, some missing. The sample gives a few hundred thousand clones, about 85% of which show up once; 3% to 4% is in the top ten. The specimen sequenced was peripheral blood. These receptors all come from a woman between 18 and 29 years old with acute or convalescent COVID-19. CDR3s include the opening cysteine and the closing phenylalanine or tryptophan. The order of the fields is D gene, J gene, V gene, clone size, CDR3 DNA, CDR3 protein. D genes are given only for firm matches. For some rows the clone size is stated as once, few or many, or as a class when expanded; others skip it.

d_call: TRBD1; j_call: TRBJ1-4; v_call: TRBV7-8; clone_size: .; cdr3_nt: TGTGCCAGCGGGGACAGGGCATCAACTAATGAAAAACTGTTTTTT; cdr3_aa: CASGDRASTNEKLFF
d_call: .; j_call: TRBJ2-5; v_call: TRBV2; clone_size: few; cdr3_nt: TGTGCCCTACAAGAGACCCAGTACTTC; cdr3_aa: CALQETQYF
d_call: .; j_call: TRBJ1-6; v_call: TRBV6-5; clone_size: .; cdr3_nt: TGTGCCAGCAGAATAGCACAGGGTGGGAATTCACCCCTCCACTTT; cdr3_aa: CASRIAQGGNSPLHF
d_call: TRBD2; j_call: TRBJ2-2; v_call: TRBV7-8; clone_size: .; cdr3_nt: TGTGCCAGCAGCAGCCGGACTAGCGGGAACACCGGGGAGCTGTTTTTT; cdr3_aa: CASSSRTSGNTGELFF
d_call: TRBD1; j_call: TRBJ1-1; v_call: TRBV19; clone_size: .; cdr3_nt: TGTGCCAGCCGGGACAGATGGGTCACTGAAGCTTTCTTT; cdr3_aa: CASRDRWVTEAFF
d_call: .; j_call: TRBJ1-6; v_call: TRBV30; clone_size: few; cdr3_nt: TGTGCCTGGACAGGGTTTGGAGATAATTCACCCCTCCACTTT; cdr3_aa: CAWTGFGDNSPLHF
d_call: .; j_call: TRBJ1-2; v_call: TRBV10-1; clone_size: few; cdr3_nt: TGCGCCAGCAGTGAGGGCCCAGACTATGGCTACACCTTC; cdr3_aa: CASSEGPDYGYTF
d_call: TRBD2; j_call: TRBJ2-1; v_call: TRBV27; clone_size: .; cdr3_nt: TGTGCCAGCAGTCGGACTAGCGGGAGAGAAACCTACAATGAGCAGTTCTTC; cdr3_aa: CASSRTSGRETYNEQFF
d_call: TRBD1; j_call: TRBJ1-5; v_call: TRBV20-1; clone_size: .; cdr3_nt: TGCAGTGCTAGTGAGGAAGAGTGGGGACAGGGGGGGAATCAGCCCCAGCATTTT; cdr3_aa: CSASEEEWGQGGNQPQHF
d_call: TRBD1; j_call: TRBJ1-4; v_call: TRBV5-4; clone_size: .; cdr3_nt: TGTGCCAGCAGCTTACCCGGACAGGCTAATGAAAAACTGTTTTTT; cdr3_aa: CASSLPGQANEKLFF